This entry lists 5 T cell receptor beta chains sequenced from one sample in a study of regulatory T cells in long-lasting Graves disease. With iRepertoire HTBI primers and Arm-PCR of CDR3 regions, TCR beta libraries were built. MiXCR, run by TCRdb on the multiplex PCR reads, gives a single entry per CDR3 protein. The data show 400,000 to 500,000 distinct CDR3 sequences, with roughly 21% seen just once and about 7% held by the top ten. The time point denotes: persistent/refractory GD, antithyroid drugs over 5 years with positive TRAb. After RNA was extracted from PBMCs, the TCR library was made from it. This material consisted of peripheral blood mononuclear cells (PBMCs), taken when the disease was refractory, from a patient treated with antithyroid drugs. Every receptor here comes from a female donor with Graves disease.

This clonotype was observed at least ten times. The V and J genes are TRBV5-1 and TRBJ1-2, with 7 bases matching TRBD1. Germline assignment: CDR1 SGHRS and CDR2 YFSETQ. The ends lost 0 bases at V and 3 bases at J; junction bases unmatched: 5. This CDR3 contains 15 residues. The CDR3 protein is CASSLATGEYYGYTF. In DNA, the CDR3 is TGCGCCAGCAGCTTGGCCACAGGGGAATACTATGGCTACACCTTC.

This clonotype was detected a few times. The V gene is TRBV27, the J gene TRBJ1-5; no firm D call. Germline V lookup: CDR1 MNHEY, CDR2 SMNVEV (reference sequence). CDR3 size: 13 residues. Trimming took off 3 bases at V and 3 bases at J, with 6 bases between the two ends. CDR3 coding DNA: TGTGCCAGCAGTTTCGACACCAATCAGCCCCAGCATTTT. Translated, it gives CASSFDTNQPQHF.

This clonotype was recorded many times. The rearrangement links TRBV28 to TRBJ1-2; unclear D gene. Germline assignment: CDR1 MDHEN and CDR2 SYDVKM. Trimming left V 6 bases short and J 5 bases short, with 16 bases between. CDR3 length: 14 residues. The CDR3: CASRSEGAGYGYTF. As DNA, the CDR3 is TGTGCCAGCAGGTCGGAGGGCGCGGGGTATGGCTACACCTTC.

The chain is built from TRBV12-3 or TRBV12-4 and TRBJ2-1; tentatively, D is TRBD1 (5 bases). This CDR3 has 15 amino acids. Trimming pared 1 base from V and 2 bases from J, leaving 9 bases between. The CDR3: CASSLGDSPYNEQFF. CDR3 DNA sequence: TGTGCCAGCAGTTTAGGAGACAGCCCCTACAATGAGCAGTTCTTC.

In this sample, this clonotype turned up many times. The chain carries TRBV6-1 and TRBJ2-5; 9 nucleotides align to TRBD1. CDR1 MNHNS and CDR2 SASEGT come from the germline V gene. The ends lost 6 bases at V and 6 bases at J; junction bases unmatched: 5. The CDR3 covers 13 residues. Here the CDR3 reads CASRFGTGKTQYF. In DNA form, the CDR3 reads TGTGCCAGCAGGTTCGGGACAGGGAAGACCCAGTACTTC.